The clone carrying this T cell receptor beta chain was seen at least ten times. Its antigen is not known. With iRepertoire HTBI primers and Arm-PCR of CDR3 regions, TCR beta libraries were built. One entry per CDR3 protein, called by TCRdb with MiXCR from the multiplex PCR reads. The table records about 560,000 distinct CDR3 sequences, 15% to 20% of them present only once. The entry originates in a study of regulatory T cells in long-lasting Graves disease. Study information: For under 3 months, newly diagnosed Graves' patients had been taking antithyroid drugs.

Germline lookup yields CDR1 WSHSY and CDR2 SAAADI. V was pared by 0 bases and J by 6 bases, with 9 bases between. The CDR3 loop spans 14 amino acids. Time point: newly diagnosed GD, antithyroid drugs for less than 3 months. PBMC RNA served as the TCR library source. Study-wide points: Examination was confined to peripheral blood, excluding thyroid tissue.

A further study also used this sample, focusing on T cells in Graves' hyperthyroidism and ophthalmopathy. According to that study: Orbital computed tomography and thyroid ultrasound, together with serum TRAb and thyroxine and clinical symptoms, were used for diagnoses.

This sequence joins TRBV10-2 and TRBJ2-1; weak D call: TRBD2 (5 bases). This sample comprised peripheral blood mononuclear cells (PBMCs), obtained at new diagnosis, from a patient treated with antithyroid drugs. The sequence came from a man younger than 30 with Graves disease. Here the CDR3 DNA reads TGCGCCAGCAGTGAGTCGAAAAGCGGCAATGAGCAGTTCTTC. Protein sequence: CASSESKSGNEQFF.